This passage covers 10 T cell receptor beta chains from one sample sequenced in a study of blood T cell repertoires in COVID-19. Using immunoSEQ multiplex PCR, the repertoire was profiled, and TCRdb retains in-frame clones only, with some absent. The table has 210,000 or so clones, around nine tenths seen once; the top ten hold roughly 5%. The sequencing sample was made of peripheral blood. The receptor source for this set is a woman aged 40 to 50 with acute or convalescent COVID-19.

This sequence joins TRBV30 and TRBJ1-6; D call uncertain. Trimming cost V 2 bases and J 8 bases, with 10 bases left between them. The CDR3 covers 13 residues. From germline, CDR1 is GTSNPN and CDR2 SVGIG (reference sequence). The CDR3 reads CAWSPTRDSPLHF. Written as DNA, the CDR3 is TGTGCCTGGAGTCCCACTCGGGATTCACCCCTCCACTTT.

The chain employs TRBV19 and TRBJ2-3; tentative D call: TRBD1 (6 bases). The CDR3 runs 14 residues. CDR1 and CDR2 (germline): LNHDA, SQIVND (reference sequence). V lost 3 bases, J lost 6 bases, and 13 bases lay in between. CDR3 residues: CASSIFRGRDTQYF. CDR3 nucleotide sequence: TGTGCCAGTAGTATTTTCAGGGGAAGGGATACGCAGTATTTT.

The chain has TRBV19 and TRBJ2-1; D is unresolved. Per the germline V gene, CDR1 is LNHDA and CDR2 is SQIVND (reference sequence). The ends were cut back, 5 bases at V and 10 bases at J, with 12 bases in the middle. The CDR3 is 12 residues long. The CDR3 sequence: CASSFSSEEQFF. The CDR3 DNA is TGTGCCAGTAGTTTCTCGTCAGAAGAGCAGTTCTTC.

This clone was seen just once. This chain connects TRBV6-5 to TRBJ2-1; D may be TRBD2 (5 bases). Germline CDR1 and CDR2: MNHEY and SVGAGI. This CDR3 contains 12 residues. The ends were cut back, 7 bases at V and 7 bases at J, with 11 bases in the middle. This CDR3 reads CASTNSGNEQFF. CDR3 sequence (DNA): TGTGCCAGCACCAACTCGGGGAATGAGCAGTTCTTC.

The V gene is TRBV4-1, the J gene TRBJ2-5, with TRBD2 matching over 15 bases. The V gene's germline CDR1 is MGHRA and CDR2 YSYEKL. V was clipped by 8 bases and J by 2 bases; unmatched bases: 6. The CDR3 length is 16 residues. This CDR3 reads CASRGLAGGLQETQYF. In DNA, the CDR3 is TGCGCCAGCCGGGGACTAGCGGGGGGACTACAAGAGACCCAGTACTTC.

The chain couples TRBV18 to TRBJ1-1; tentative D call: TRBD1 (6 bases). V was clipped by 5 bases and J by 3 bases, with 16 bases between them. This CDR3 is 15 amino acids long. Germline V gene lookup returns CDR1 KGHSH and CDR2 LQKENI. The CDR3 DNA is TGTGCCAGCTCAACTCGGACAGCCGGCGACACTGAAGCTTTCTTT. It specifies CASSTRTAGDTEAFF.

V is TRBV5-1 and J is TRBJ1-2; 7 bases are shared with TRBD1. CDR1 SGHRS and CDR2 YFSETQ come from the germline V gene. This CDR3 region has 14 residues. With 0 bases clipped from V and 9 bases from J, the junction kept 8 bases outside the gene matches. The CDR3 is CASSLARAGGSYTF. Written as DNA, the CDR3 is TGCGCCAGCAGCTTGGCAAGGGCAGGGGGAAGCTACACCTTC.

This clone was counted between two and nine times. The chain couples TRBV14 to TRBJ1-2; D uncertain. V lost 4 bases and J 4 bases, leaving 16 bases between the germline ends. There are 15 residues in the CDR3. Germline loops: CDR1 SGHDN, CDR2 FVKESK. In DNA form, the CDR3 reads TGTGCCAGCAGCCCTTTGGGCGGGAGGTCCTATGGCTACACCTTC. This gives the protein CASSPLGGRSYGYTF.

The genes are TRBV19 and TRBJ1-3; D is unresolved. V shed 0 bases and J shed 0 bases, with 6 bases lying between them. The CDR3 spans 15 residues. The germline V gene encodes CDR1 LNHDA and CDR2 SQIVND (reference sequence). The CDR3 sequence: CASSIDPYSGNTIYF. The CDR3, as DNA: TGTGCCAGTAGTATAGACCCGTACTCTGGAAACACCATATATTTT.

V gene TRBV24-1 combines with J gene TRBJ1-6; 7 bases align to TRBD1. The CDR3 contains 20 residues. Per germline, CDR1 KGHDR and CDR2 SFDVKD. J was trimmed by 0 bases and V by 0 bases; bases with no gene match: 10. The chain's CDR3 is CATSDLRGGVPSSYNSPLHF. The CDR3 region has the DNA TGTGCCACCAGTGATTTGAGAGGGGGCGTCCCCAGCTCCTATAATTCACCCCTCCACTTT.